This T cell receptor beta chain is from a study of shared clonotypes between healthy human individuals. To note about this clone: The antigen is not known.

Study-wide results and limits: Some naive CD4 clonotypes, roughly 4.5%, turned up in common across several donors.

Sequencing was performed with immunoSEQ multiplex PCR; in TCRdb, only in-frame clones are kept and a portion is missing. The sample has some 2 million clones; 95% are singletons. The receptor was isolated from a man aged 18 to 30 in good health. Sequenced: naive CD4+ T cells sorted from blood. As for subset: CD45RA+ positively selected.

For the CDR3, the DNA is TGTGCCACCTACCGCGGGGGGACTGAAGCTTTCTTT. Its protein product is CATYRGGTEAFF. V gene TRBV18 combines with J gene TRBJ1-1; possibly TRBD1 for D (5 bases). This CDR3 has 12 residues. The ends were cut back, 10 bases at V and 5 bases at J, with 14 bases in the middle. CDR1 and CDR2 from the germline V gene are KGHSH and LQKENI.